These 5 T cell receptor beta chains were sequenced from one sample in a study of control samples from healthy donors and cancer patients. Assay used: immunoSEQ multiplex PCR; TCRdb lists only in-frame clones, some missing. The sample includes around 130,000 clones, approximately 88% of them seen just once. Sequenced: blood. These receptors originate from a man aged 50 to 59 in good health.

This clone was seen just once. J is TRBJ1-4 and V is TRBV30; tentatively, D is TRBD1 (5 bases). There are 15 residues in the CDR3. Trimming took 0 bases from V and 8 from J, leaving 16 bases between them. CDR1 GTSNPN and CDR2 SVGIG come from the germline V gene (reference sequence). The CDR3 coding sequence is TGTGCCTGGAGTGTATGGGGGTGGGAGGACGAAAAACTGTTTTTT. This translates into CAWSVWGWEDEKLFF.

The J gene is TRBJ1-2, the V gene TRBV7-2; D not resolved. CDR1 is SGHTA and CDR2 is FQGNSA in the germline V gene. With 2 bases removed from V and 3 bases from J, the gap between germline ends came to 7 bases. The CDR3 covers 13 residues. The CDR3 reads CASSLTGDYGYTF. In nucleotides, the CDR3 is TGTGCCAGCAGCTTAACCGGGGACTATGGCTACACCTTC.

The chain recombines TRBV18 with TRBJ2-1; 7 bases align to TRBD1. The CDR3 has 18 amino acids. Per the germline V gene, CDR1 is KGHSH and CDR2 is LQKENI. V gave up 0 bases and J gave up 6 bases; unmatched junction bases: 14. The CDR3 nucleotides are TGTGCCAGCTCACCACCTAGGGAGTACGTTCACAGGGGCAATGAGCAGTTCTTC. Translation gives CASSPPREYVHRGNEQFF. Combining the CDR3 with reference TRBV18 and TRBJ2-1 gives the whole variable domain NAGVMQNPRHLVRRRGQEARLRCSPMKGHSHVYWYRQLPEEGLKFMVYLQKENIIDESGMPKERFSAEFPKEGPSILRIQQVVRGDSAAYFCASSPPREYVHRGNEQFFGPGTRLTVL.

This clone turned up a few times. The V gene is TRBV6-5, the J gene TRBJ1-5; TRBD1 is a possible D gene (6 bases). Looked up from germline, CDR1 is MNHEY and CDR2 is SVGAGI. Deletions cut 6 bases from V and 7 bases from J, with 16 bases between. The length of the CDR3 is 14 residues. The CDR3 spells CASRSDRLGQPQHF. CDR3 nucleotide sequence: TGTGCCAGCAGAAGCGACAGGCTGGGACAGCCCCAGCATTTT.

J is TRBJ2-4 and V is TRBV29-1, with 7 nucleotides matching TRBD1. V gave up 4 bases and J gave up 4 bases; unmatched junction bases: 4. Germline assignment: CDR1 SQVTM and CDR2 ANQGSEA. CDR3 length: 13 amino acids. The CDR3 DNA is TGCAGCGTTGGAGGGACAGAGAAAAACATTCAGTACTTC. The encoded protein is CSVGGTEKNIQYF.